The text below deals with one T cell receptor (beta chain). This sample was included in a study of T-cell reconstitution after alpha-beta-depleted transplantation in children. Construction of the TCRbeta library involved unique molecular identifiers. In TCRdb, the PCR reads were re-called with MiXCR into one record per CDR3 protein. The table includes around 380,000 distinct CDR3 sequences, approximately 11% detected once. Sequencing was performed on PBMCs from the stem cell graft donor, taken from the stem cell graft. This sequence was found in a human donor who donated a stem cell graft to a child with acute myeloid leukemia.

CDR3 residues: CSARLLSSYNEQFF. The CDR3 nucleotides are TGCAGTGCCAGACTACTGAGCTCCTACAATGAGCAGTTCTTC. The chain combines TRBV20-1 with TRBJ2-1, with TRBD2 as a possible D gene (5 bases). Trimming left V 6 bases short and J 0 bases short, with 12 bases between. The germline CDR1 and CDR2 sequences are DFQATT and SNEGSKA (reference sequence). The CDR3 covers 14 residues.